Listed below are T cell receptor beta chains from one sample, sequenced in a study of cytomegalovirus exposure and HLA in healthy donors. Profiling relied on immunoSEQ multiplex PCR, and the TCRdb table lists in-frame clones only, not all of them. The repertoire holds around 64,000 clones, with around 86% as singletons. Sequenced input: PBMCs. These receptors all come from a female donor in good health and CMV-seronegative. Each CDR3 is given with its conserved first and last residue. A D gene is named only where the DNA matches it firmly. The size field is filled for only some rows; it gives once, few, many or a size class.

TRBD1 | . | TRBJ2-1 | TRBV28 | CASILTGDYNEQFF | TGTGCCAGCATCTTGACAGGGGATTACAATGAGCAGTTCTTC
. | . | TRBJ1-5 | TRBV29-1 | CSGRGRQSAPAF | TGCAGCGGGAGGGGAAGGCAATCAGCCCCAGCATTT
. | . | TRBJ2-7 | TRBV5-5 | CASSLEGDGAYEQYF | TGTGCCAGCAGCTTGGAAGGGGATGGGGCGTACGAGCAGTACTTC
TRBD2 | . | TRBJ2-7 | TRBV5-8 | CASSLQAGTDEQYF | TGTGCCAGCAGCTTGCAAGCGGGGACCGACGAGCAGTACTTC
. | . | TRBJ2-3 | TRBV9 | CASSVRDSLPQYF | TGTGCCAGCAGCGTCCGGGACTCTCTTCCGCAGTATTTT
. | . | TRBJ1-2 | TRBV19 | CASSIEGDGYGYTF | TGTGCCAGTAGTATTGAGGGGGACGGCTATGGCTACACCTTC
TRBD1 | . | TRBJ2-2 | TRBV30 | CAWSQRTGKALNAGELFF | TGTGCCTGGAGTCAGCGGACAGGGAAAGCCCTAAACGCCGGGGAGCTGTTTTTT
. | . | TRBJ2-2 | TRBV5-1 | CASSLVSGTNTGELFF | TGCGCCAGCAGCTTGGTTTCAGGGACTAACACCGGGGAGCTGTTTTTT
. | . | TRBJ2-5 | TRBV7-9 | CASSFADSQETQYF | TGTGCCAGCAGCTTCGCGGACAGCCAAGAGACCCAGTACTTC
. | . | TRBJ1-1 | TRBV2 | CASSEEGHFWLQEAFF | TGTGCCAGCAGTGAAGAGGGACATTTTTGGCTGCAAGAAGCTTTCTTT
TRBD2 | . | TRBJ2-3 | TRBV6-5 | CASRPGLAFGHTQYF | TGTGCCAGCCGACCGGGACTAGCTTTCGGACATACGCAGTATTTT
TRBD1 | once | TRBJ1-2 | TRBV7-8 | CASSLAGRGQGYTF | TGTGCCAGCAGCTTAGCGGGCAGGGGGCAAGGCTACACCTTC
TRBD1 | . | TRBJ1-1 | TRBV5-1 | CASSSNGQGGKAFF | TGCGCCAGCAGCTCTAACGGACAGGGAGGAAAAGCTTTCTTT
TRBD2 | . | TRBJ2-3 | TRBV6-6 | CASSSTSGGATDTQYF | TGTGCCAGCAGTTCCACTAGCGGGGGGGCTACAGATACGCAGTATTTT
TRBD1 | few | TRBJ2-1 | TRBV27 | CASSHGQAVYNEQFF | TGTGCCAGCAGTCACGGACAGGCGGTTTACAATGAGCAGTTCTTC
TRBD1 | . | TRBJ1-1 | TRBV9 | CASSSSRGPGTEAFF | TGTGCCAGCAGCTCGAGCAGGGGGCCGGGAACTGAAGCTTTCTTT
TRBD2 | . | TRBJ2-1 | TRBV6-6 | CASTGTLAGVNEQFF | TGTGCCAGCACCGGGACCCTAGCGGGGGTCAATGAGCAGTTCTTC
. | . | TRBJ2-7 | TRBV2 | CASRQTQGSYEQYF | TGTGCCAGCAGACAAACACAGGGTAGCTACGAGCAGTACTTC
. | . | TRBJ2-7 | TRBV4-3 | CASSQFRGYEQYF | TGCGCCAGCAGCCAATTCCGAGGGTACGAGCAGTACTTC
TRBD1 | . | TRBJ2-7 | TRBV5-1 | CASSLDRGEQYF | TGCGCCAGCAGCTTGGACAGGGGCGAGCAGTACTTC
TRBD2 | . | TRBJ2-1 | TRBV13 | CASSLWLAGPSYNEQFF | TGTGCCAGCAGCTTATGGCTAGCGGGACCCTCCTACAATGAGCAGTTCTTC
TRBD1 | once | TRBJ1-3 | TRBV10-2 | CASQSQHRGNSGNTIYF | TGCGCCAGTCAGTCCCAACACAGGGGGAACTCTGGAAACACCATATATTTT
. | . | TRBJ2-5 | TRBV4-3 | CASSGRGSGYNSQETQYF | TGCGCCAGCAGCGGAAGAGGGAGCGGGTATAACTCCCAAGAGACCCAGTACTTC
. | . | TRBJ1-1 | TRBV19 | CASSIKWQGINTEAFF | TGTGCCAGTAGTATTAAGTGGCAGGGGATCAACACTGAAGCTTTCTTT
. | . | TRBJ2-4 | TRBV23-1 | CASRGLMFAKNSQYF | TGCGCCAGCAGGGGGCTGATGTTCGCCAAAAACAGTCAGTACTTC
. | . | TRBJ1-2 | TRBV28 | CASSLSGTGNMYGYTF | TGTGCCAGCAGTTTGTCAGGCACAGGGAATATGTATGGCTACACCTTC
TRBD1 | . | TRBJ1-5 | TRBV5-8 | CASSLGTGVDQPQHF | TGTGCCAGCAGCTTGGGTACAGGGGTGGATCAGCCCCAGCATTTT
TRBD1 | . | TRBJ1-2 | TRBV7-9 | CASSPTGGGHLYGYTF | TGTGCCAGCAGCCCGACAGGGGGAGGGCACCTCTATGGCTACACCTTC
TRBD1 | . | TRBJ2-5 | TRBV5-1 | CASSLGPQGQGAKQYF | TGCGCCAGCAGCTTGGGACCGCAGGGACAGGGGGCTAAGCAGTACTTC
TRBD2 | . | TRBJ2-1 | TRBV5-1 | CASRPRTSVSYNEQFF | TGCGCCAGCAGACCCCGGACTAGCGTGAGTTACAATGAGCAGTTCTTC
TRBD1 | . | TRBJ2-5 | TRBV4-1 | CASSLGTGGVFRETQYF | TGCGCCAGCAGCCTCGGGACAGGGGGCGTATTTCGAGAGACCCAGTACTTC
TRBD1 | . | TRBJ2-1 | TRBV5-1 | CASSRPQGDNEQFF | TGCGCCAGCAGCCGTCCTCAGGGGGACAATGAGCAGTTCTTC
TRBD1 | . | TRBJ2-3 | TRBV10-1 | CASSEYNSGTGNSADTQYF | TGCGCCAGCAGTGAGTACAACTCCGGGACAGGGAATTCCGCAGATACGCAGTATTTT
TRBD1 | . | TRBJ1-1 | TRBV19 | CASTPTGGTEAFF | TGTGCCAGTACCCCGACAGGGGGCACTGAAGCTTTCTTT
TRBD1 | . | TRBJ1-2 | TRBV4-3 | CASSRNIHLTGGGYGYTF | TGCGCCAGCAGCCGCAATATCCACCTGACAGGGGGTGGCTATGGCTACACCTTC
. | . | TRBJ1-1 | TRBV2 | CASSEEAPRGNTEAFF | TGTGCCAGCAGTGAAGAGGCCCCCAGGGGGAACACTGAAGCTTTCTTT
. | few | TRBJ2-3 | TRBV6-5 | CASARDGLRGTQYF | TGTGCCAGTGCCCGGGACGGTCTCCGGGGGACGCAGTATTTT
. | . | TRBJ2-7 | TRBV30 | CAWSQTRTQADYEQYF | TGTGCCTGGAGTCAGACTAGAACCCAGGCGGACTACGAGCAGTACTTC
TRBD1 | . | TRBJ1-5 | TRBV9 | CASSVEGASEPQHF | TGTGCCAGCAGCGTAGAGGGGGCTTCGGAGCCCCAGCATTTT
TRBD2 | . | TRBJ2-3 | TRBV19 | CASSIELGLAGVDTQYF | TGTGCCAGTAGTATAGAGTTGGGACTAGCGGGAGTTGATACGCAGTATTTT
TRBD1 | . | TRBJ2-1 | TRBV7-9 | CASSRRGQENNEQFF | TGTGCCAGCAGTCGCAGGGGGCAGGAGAACAATGAGCAGTTCTTC
. | . | TRBJ1-2 | TRBV5-8 | CASSLGSLSNYGYTF | TGTGCCAGCAGCTTGGGGAGTCTGTCGAACTATGGCTACACCTTC
. | few | TRBJ1-2 | TRBV2 | CASSTKVNYGYTF | TGTGCCAGCAGTACAAAAGTCAACTATGGCTACACCTTC
. | once | TRBJ1-1 | TRBV5-6 | CASSFRGGQMNTEAFF | TGTGCCAGCAGCTTCCGGGGCGGACAGATGAACACTGAAGCTTTCTTT
TRBD1 | . | TRBJ1-4 | TRBV5-1 | CASTLLNPGQPGEKLFF | TGCGCCAGCACATTATTAAATCCGGGACAGCCTGGCGAAAAACTGTTTTTT
TRBD2 | . | TRBJ2-1 | TRBV25-1 | CASHREGSYNEQFF | TGTGCCAGCCATAGGGAGGGCTCCTACAATGAGCAGTTCTTC
TRBD1 | . | TRBJ2-7 | TRBV6-1 | CASSETGYGEQYF | TGTGCCAGCAGCGAGACAGGGTATGGGGAGCAGTACTTC